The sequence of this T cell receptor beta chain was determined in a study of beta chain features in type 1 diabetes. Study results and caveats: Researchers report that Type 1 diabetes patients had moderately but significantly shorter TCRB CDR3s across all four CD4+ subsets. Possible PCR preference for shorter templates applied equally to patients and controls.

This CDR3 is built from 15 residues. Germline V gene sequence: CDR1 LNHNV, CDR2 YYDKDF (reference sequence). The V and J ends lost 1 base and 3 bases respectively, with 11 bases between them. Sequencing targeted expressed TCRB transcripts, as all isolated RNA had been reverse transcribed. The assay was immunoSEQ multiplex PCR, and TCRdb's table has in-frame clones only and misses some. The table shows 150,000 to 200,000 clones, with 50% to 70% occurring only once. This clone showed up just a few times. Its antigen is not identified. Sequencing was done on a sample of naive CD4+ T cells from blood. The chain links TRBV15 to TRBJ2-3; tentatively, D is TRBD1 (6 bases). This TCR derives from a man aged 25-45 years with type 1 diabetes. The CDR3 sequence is CATSRGGGVTDTQYF. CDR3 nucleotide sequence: TGTGCCACCAGCAGAGGAGGGGGAGTGACAGATACGCAGTATTTT.